This is a list of T cell receptor beta chains from one sample in a study of cytomegalovirus exposure and HLA in healthy donors. Assay used: immunoSEQ multiplex PCR; TCRdb lists only in-frame clones, some missing. The table includes 100,000 to 150,000 clones, about 70% detected once. The material sequenced was PBMCs. These receptors were obtained from a woman in her fifties or sixties in good health and CMV-seropositive. The CDR3 runs from the conserved cysteine through the conserved F or W. Each record gives: clone size, J gene, D gene, V gene, CDR3 DNA, CDR3 protein. A D gene is named only where the DNA matches it firmly. Clone sizes are given selectively: once, few, many, or a class where the clone is expanded.

once	TRBJ2-7	TRBD1	TRBV10-3	TGTGCCATCAGTGGTTGGGGACAGGGCGACGAGCAGTACTTC	CAISGWGQGDEQYF
-	TRBJ1-2	-	TRBV5-8	TGTGCCAGCAGCTTGGTCGCGTATGGCTACACCTTC	CASSLVAYGYTF
-	TRBJ1-3	TRBD1	TRBV9	TGTGCCAGCAGCGTAAACAGGGGCAACACCATATATTTT	CASSVNRGNTIYF
-	TRBJ2-7	TRBD1	TRBV6-5	TGTGCCAGCAGTTACTCCGAGGGGGCCGGCTACGAGCAGTACTTC	CASSYSEGAGYEQYF
-	TRBJ2-7	-	TRBV5-1	TGCGCCAGCAGCTTGGGCGGGTACGAGCAGTACTTC	CASSLGGYEQYF
-	TRBJ2-1	-	TRBV10-3	TGTGCCATCAGCGGGGTTTCGGGGTCCAATGAGCAGTTCTTC	CAISGVSGSNEQFF
-	TRBJ1-5	TRBD1	TRBV19	TGTGCCAGTAGTCCCGGGACAGGGGCAAATCAGCCCCAGCATTTT	CASSPGTGANQPQHF
-	TRBJ2-7	TRBD2	TRBV15	TGTGCCACCAGCAGAGGGACTAGCGGGGGCCGGTACGAGCAGTACTTC	CATSRGTSGGRYEQYF
-	TRBJ2-2	TRBD2	TRBV9	TGTGCCAGCAGCTTCACTCGGAGCGGGGGCCCCAACACCGGGGAGCTGTTTTTT	CASSFTRSGGPNTGELFF
-	TRBJ2-7	-	TRBV4-1	TGCGCCAGCAGCCAAGACCACAACAGATACTACGAGCAGTACTTC	CASSQDHNRYYEQYF
-	TRBJ2-5	-	TRBV2	TGTGCCAGCAGTGTTGGCTCTAGCTTAACAGAGACCCAGTACTTC	CASSVGSSLTETQYF
-	TRBJ1-2	-	TRBV7-8	TGTGCCAGCAGCTCCCCCCAGAAAGATGGCTACACCTTC	CASSSPQKDGYTF
-	TRBJ1-2	-	TRBV15	TGTGCCACCAGCAGAGATACCCGGGATTCTTTTTATGGCTACACCTTC	CATSRDTRDSFYGYTF
-	TRBJ1-5	TRBD1	TRBV19	TGTGCCAGTAGTATAGGGGGTGGGGACAGCTTTAATCAGCCCCAGCATTTT	CASSIGGGDSFNQPQHF
-	TRBJ1-3	-	TRBV5-1	TGCGCCAGCAGCTTGGGGGGGCTTACCTCTGGAAACACCATATATTTT	CASSLGGLTSGNTIYF
once	TRBJ1-1	TRBD1	TRBV6-6	TGTGCCAGCGGGTCCGGGACAGGTGGTAGGACTGAAGCTTTCTTT	CASGSGTGGRTEAFF
-	TRBJ2-5	-	TRBV6-1	TGTGCCAGCAGTGGTACAGGGTGGGAGACCCAGTACTTC	CASSGTGWETQYF
-	TRBJ1-3	TRBD1	TRBV19	TGTGCCGGGCGAAGGACAGGATACTCTGGAAACACCATATATTTT	CAGRRTGYSGNTIYF
-	TRBJ1-3	TRBD1	TRBV19	TGTGCCAGTAGTGCCTTCGGGACAGCTGGAAACACCATATATTTT	CASSAFGTAGNTIYF
-	TRBJ1-2	-	TRBV7-8	TGTGCCACCAGTAGCCGGGACATCGGCCCCTATGGCTACACCTTC	CATSSRDIGPYGYTF
-	TRBJ1-2	-	TRBV5-1	TGCGCCAGCAGCTTCGAGGGAGCTAACTATGGCTACACCTTC	CASSFEGANYGYTF
-	TRBJ1-3	-	TRBV28	TGTGCCAGCAGTTTTTATGACAGGCCCCTGTCTGGAAACACCATATATTTT	CASSFYDRPLSGNTIYF
few	TRBJ1-3	-	TRBV7-2	TGTGCCAGCAGCCTTCTTGTTCGTTACTCTGGAAACACCATATATTTT	CASSLLVRYSGNTIYF
-	TRBJ2-6	-	TRBV21-1	TGTGCCAGCAGCACCCGGGACAGACCCTCTGGGGCCAACGTCCTGACTTTC	CASSTRDRPSGANVLTF
-	TRBJ1-1	-	TRBV7-3	TGTGCCAGCAGCCCCATCGGGGTCGCGGGCACTGAAGCTTTCTTT	CASSPIGVAGTEAFF
-	TRBJ1-2	TRBD1	TRBV2	TGTGCCAGCAGTGATACGGCAGGGGGCCGGTCGATCTATGGCTACACCTTC	CASSDTAGGRSIYGYTF
-	TRBJ1-1	TRBD1	TRBV10-3	TGTGCCATCAGTCAAGACAGGGACACTGAAGCTTTCTTT	CAISQDRDTEAFF
few	TRBJ2-1	TRBD2	TRBV4-1	TGCGCCAGCAGCCAAGAGCCTAGCGGGGGTTCCTACAATGAGCAGTTCTTC	CASSQEPSGGSYNEQFF
-	TRBJ2-7	TRBD1	TRBV5-1	TGCGCCAGCAGCTTGGGTTCCAGGGGGCCCCACGAGCAGTACTTC	CASSLGSRGPHEQYF
-	TRBJ2-2	-	TRBV7-2	TGTGCCAGCAGCTTAATGGGGCCCCCGGAGACCGGGGAGCTGTTTTTT	CASSLMGPPETGELFF
-	TRBJ1-6	-	TRBV15	TGTGCCACCAGCAGAGACAGGGGATATAATTCACCCCTCCACTTT	CATSRDRGYNSPLHF
-	TRBJ2-1	TRBD2	TRBV11-3	TGTGCCAGCAGCCACTCCGGGGGACTAGCGGGGGTTAGCTCCTACAATGAGCAGTTCTTC	CASSHSGGLAGVSSYNEQFF
-	TRBJ1-4	-	TRBV7-7	TGTGCTAGCAGTCCTGGACTCTCGATAGCTAATGAAAAACTGTTTTTT	CASSPGLSIANEKLFF
-	TRBJ1-5	-	TRBV19	TGTGCCAGTAGTATAAGCGGGGCGGGGTGGCCCCAGCATTTT	CASSISGAGWPQHF
once	TRBJ2-1	-	TRBV5-6	TGTGCCAGCAGCTCCTATAGGAGCTCCTACAATGAGCAGTTCTTC	CASSSYRSSYNEQFF
-	TRBJ2-3	TRBD1	TRBV10-1	TGCGCCAGCAGTAATTCGGACAGGGTAGCAGATACGCAGTATTTT	CASSNSDRVADTQYF
-	TRBJ1-2	-	TRBV5-4	TGTGCCAGCAGCTCCGGGGGGGGGTATGGCTACACCTTC	CASSSGGGYGYTF
-	TRBJ2-7	-	TRBV29-1	TGCAGCGCCTCCGAGGGTCCCTACGAGCAGTACTTC	CSASEGPYEQYF
-	TRBJ2-1	-	TRBV9	TGTGCCAGCAGCGTCTCCGGGGGAACAGGTGAGCAGTTCTTC	CASSVSGGTGEQFF
-	TRBJ1-4	TRBD1	TRBV18	TGTGCCAGCTCACCTACTAGATCTGGACAGGGGAGTTTT	CASSPTRSGQGSF
-	TRBJ1-4	-	TRBV9	TGTGCCAGCAGCGTGGGGGGGTCTAATGAAAAACTGTTTTTT	CASSVGGSNEKLFF
-	TRBJ2-1	TRBD1	TRBV7-6	TGTGCCAGCAGCCAGGACAGGGGTCCCTACAATGAGCAGTTCTTC	CASSQDRGPYNEQFF
-	TRBJ1-1	-	TRBV5-6	TGTGCCAGCAGCGTTGGGACTAACACTGAAGCTTTCTTT	CASSVGTNTEAFF
-	TRBJ2-1	TRBD1	TRBV29-1	TGCAGCGTTGAGAGAAGGGACAGGTCCTACAATGAGCAGTTCTTC	CSVERRDRSYNEQFF
-	TRBJ1-1	TRBD1	TRBV5-6	TGTGCCAGCAGCGGCACCGGGACAGGGGGCACTGAAGCTTTCTTT	CASSGTGTGGTEAFF
-	TRBJ1-4	TRBD1	TRBV9	TGTGCCAGCAGCCGAACCGGACAGGGGGGGGAAAAACTGTTTTTT	CASSRTGQGGEKLFF
-	TRBJ2-5	TRBD1	TRBV5-1	TGCGCCAGCAGGGCCGGACAGGAAGAGACCCAGTACTTC	CASRAGQEETQYF
-	TRBJ1-2	TRBD1	TRBV7-9	TGTGCCAGCAGCTTAGCAGGGGGCCACACCTTC	CASSLAGGHTF
-	TRBJ1-3	-	TRBV9	TGTGCCAGCAGCGTAGATTTTGCAGGGCCTGGAAACACCATATATTTT	CASSVDFAGPGNTIYF
-	TRBJ1-1	TRBD1	TRBV19	TGTGCCAGTAGTACCGCATCAGGGGGTACTGAAGCTTTCTTT	CASSTASGGTEAFF
-	TRBJ2-2	-	TRBV2	TGTGCCAGCAGTGGGGCCGGGGGCACCGGGGAGCTGTTTTTT	CASSGAGGTGELFF
-	TRBJ2-2	TRBD1	TRBV4-1	TGCGCCAGCAGCCAAGAAGACAGGGGGGTCAGGGCCGGGGAGCTGTTTTTT	CASSQEDRGVRAGELFF
-	TRBJ2-1	TRBD1	TRBV6-1	TGTGCCAGCAGTGCCCAGGGGGCCCCCTACAATGAGCAGTTCTTC	CASSAQGAPYNEQFF
-	TRBJ1-1	-	TRBV18	TGTGCCAGCTCCCCCAGGGATTCGAACACTGAAGCTTTCTTT	CASSPRDSNTEAFF
-	TRBJ2-1	TRBD2	TRBV19	TGTGCCAGTAGTCCTACTAGCGGGGGGGCCTATTACAATGAGCAGTTCTTC	CASSPTSGGAYYNEQFF
once	TRBJ2-5	-	TRBV5-1	TGCGCCAGCAGAGACGGCTCGCGTGGGAGTCAAGAGACCCAGTACTTC	CASRDGSRGSQETQYF
-	TRBJ2-2	-	TRBV19	TGTGCCAGTAGTATGAGGGAGGCCGGGGAGCTGTTTTTT	CASSMREAGELFF
-	TRBJ1-1	-	TRBV19	TGTGCCAGTAGGGGGAGGGTCCCTGGACTCGATGAAGCTTTCTTT	CASRGRVPGLDEAFF